This TCR beta chain stems from a study of T-cell reconstitution after alpha-beta-depleted transplantation in children. This clonotype occurred many times. Germline CDR1 SQVTM, CDR2 ANQGSEA. V lost 6 bases and J 2 bases, leaving 8 bases between the germline ends. CDR3 length: 11 amino acids. Unique molecular identifiers were used in preparing the TCRbeta library. TCRdb called the PCR reads again in MiXCR, with one record for every CDR3 protein. This sample yields about 590,000 distinct CDR3 sequences, of which around 13% are seen a single time; 2.2% belongs to the top ten. This receptor was identified in a male patient between 10 and 17 years old who had a stem cell transplant for acute myeloid leukemia, so the T cells may come from the graft donor. This rearrangement joins TRBV29-1 to TRBJ2-7, with D tentatively TRBD1 (6 bases). This specimen consisted of PBMCs, mostly from graft donor cells, obtained 360 days after TCRalphabeta/CD19-depleted stem cell transplant. CDR3 DNA: TGCAGCGTCAGGGGTACCTACGAGCAGTACTTC. Its protein product is CSVRGTYEQYF.